These 27 T cell receptor beta chains were all obtained from the same sample, sequenced in a study of cytomegalovirus exposure and HLA in healthy donors. 60 Vbeta and 13 Jbeta primers were used in PCR. Sequencing used immunoSEQ multiplex PCR; TCRdb keeps in-frame clones, though not all of them. Of more than 85,000 clones in the sample, around 82% were seen once. Material: PBMCs. All receptors derive from a woman aged 45-65 years in good health and CMV-seropositive.

The chain uses TRBV4-1 and TRBJ1-1; D remains unclear. This CDR3 region has 14 residues. Germline V gene data show CDR1 as MGHRA and CDR2 as YSYEKL. The V and J ends lost 0 bases and 5 bases respectively, with 10 bases between them. The DNA of the CDR3 is TGCGCCAGCAGCCAAGAACCAGGACTGACTGAAGCTTTCTTT. This translates into CASSQEPGLTEAFF.

The chain recombines TRBV19 with TRBJ2-7; tentatively, D is TRBD1 (6 bases). Germline V gene sequence: CDR1 LNHDA, CDR2 SQIVND (reference sequence). Trimming pared 1 base from V and 2 bases from J, leaving 12 bases between. CDR3 size: 15 residues. This chain's CDR3 is CASSIGGPLTYEQYF. In nucleotides, the CDR3 is TGTGCCAGTAGTATAGGGGGGCCCCTGACCTACGAGCAGTACTTC.

V and J are TRBV20-1 and TRBJ1-2, with TRBD1 identical over 7 bases. The germline V gene has CDR1 DFQATT and CDR2 SNEGSKA (reference sequence). The length of the CDR3 is 10 residues. With 3 bases clipped from V and 10 bases from J, the junction kept 2 bases outside the gene matches. The CDR3 loop reads CSASTGDYTF. CDR3 DNA sequence: TGCAGTGCTAGCACAGGGGACTACACCTTC.

V usage is TRBV18 and J usage is TRBJ2-7, with D maybe TRBD2 (5 bases). Germline V gene lookup returns CDR1 KGHSH and CDR2 LQKENI. V lost 5 bases to trimming and J lost 0 bases, with 17 bases between them. The length of the CDR3 is 16 residues. CDR3 sequence (DNA): TGTGCCAGCTCATTCACCAGTACTGGGAGCTCCTACGAGCAGTACTTC. This sequence encodes CASSFTSTGSSYEQYF.

This chain connects TRBV11-2 to TRBJ2-5; TRBD2 matches 7 bases. CDR3 length: 15 residues. Germline CDR1 is SGHAT and CDR2 is FQNNGV. V dropped 5 bases and J dropped 2; count of bases not matched to a gene: 8. The CDR3 DNA follows: TGTGCCAGCAGCCCCCCTAGCGGTTTACAAGAGACCCAGTACTTC. It encodes CASSPPSGLQETQYF. Together with reference TRBV11-2 and TRBJ2-5, the CDR3 gives the full variable domain: EAGVAQSPRYKIIEKRQSVAFWCNPISGHATLYWYQQILGQGPKLLIQFQNNGVVDDSQLPKDRFSAERLKGVDSTLKIQPAKLEDSAVYLCASSPPSGLQETQYFGPGTRLLVL.

The chain uses TRBV4-2 and TRBJ2-3; D is possibly TRBD2 (5 bases). Trimming left V 4 bases short and J 6 bases short, with 11 bases between. Germline-derived CDR1 and CDR2 are LGHNA and YNFKEQ. The CDR3 consists of 13 residues. The CDR3 nucleotides read TGTGCCAGCAGCCTCGGCAGAGGGGATACGCAGTATTTT. It is translated as CASSLGRGDTQYF.

The genes are TRBV6-1 and TRBJ2-5, with 10 bases matching TRBD2. Germline CDR1 and CDR2: MNHNS and SASEGT. The CDR3 extends over 13 amino acids. V lost 4 bases and J lost 4; bases outside the gene matches: 0. This chain's CDR3 is CASSGTSGETQYF. CDR3 DNA sequence: TGTGCCAGCAGTGGGACTAGCGGAGAGACCCAGTACTTC.

V and J are TRBV2 and TRBJ1-5, with 9 bases aligning to TRBD1. This CDR3 region has 16 residues. J lost 0 bases, V lost 7 bases, and 7 bases had no gene match. Germline CDR1 and CDR2: SNHLY and FYNNEI. CDR3 loop: CASKTTGGSSNQPQHF. CDR3 DNA sequence: TGTGCCAGCAAGACTACAGGGGGCAGTAGCAATCAGCCCCAGCATTTT.

In DNA, the CDR3 is TGTGCCACCAGCAGACCCGGGACAGGCACAGATACGCAGTATTTT. It encodes CATSRPGTGTDTQYF. The chain is built from TRBV15 and TRBJ2-3, with TRBD1 matching 7 bases. Germline V gene lookup returns CDR1 LNHNV and CDR2 YYDKDF (reference sequence). V shed 2 bases, J shed 1 base, and the junction held 3 bases outside the gene matches. This CDR3 contains 15 residues. The whole variable domain, remainder taken from reference TRBV15 and TRBJ2-3, is DAMVIQNPRYQVTQFGKPVTLSCSQTLNHNVMYWYQQKSSQAPKLLFHYYDKDFNNEADTPDNFQSRRPNTSFCFLDIRSPGLGDTAMYLCATSRPGTGTDTQYFGPGTRLTVL.

This chain links TRBV5-1 with TRBJ1-1; D gene uncertain. The CDR3 is 14 amino acids. The V and J ends lost 3 bases and 5 bases respectively, with 14 bases between them. Germline V gives CDR1 SGHRS, CDR2 YFSETQ. In DNA, the CDR3 is TGCGCCAGCAGCTCGTGGGAGGAGGGTACTGAAGCTTTCTTT. It is translated as CASSSWEEGTEAFF.

The sample holds one count of this clone. The V call is TRBV10-1, the J call TRBJ2-1; 12 bases fit TRBD2. The CDR3 sequence is 15 residues long. Germline V gene data show CDR1 as WNHNN and CDR2 as SYGVQD (reference sequence). The ends lost 4 bases at V and 4 bases at J; junction bases unmatched: 2. This CDR3 is CASSGGTSGYNEQFF. Here the CDR3 DNA reads TGCGCCAGCAGTGGTGGGACTAGCGGGTACAATGAGCAGTTCTTC.

In its sample, this clone was seen once. The J gene is TRBJ1-5, the V gene TRBV19; D ambiguous. Germline CDR1 is LNHDA and CDR2 is SQIVND (reference sequence). Trimming cost V 4 bases and J 4 bases, with 11 bases left between them. The CDR3 has 14 amino acids. In nucleotides, the CDR3 is TGTGCCAGTAGTACATCCGGGGAGAATCAGCCCCAGCATTTT. Residues: CASSTSGENQPQHF.

This chain connects TRBV5-4 to TRBJ1-2; possibly TRBD1 for D (5 bases). CDR3 size: 15 residues. V lost 2 bases, J lost 3 bases, and 14 bases lay in between. Looked up from germline, CDR1 is SGHNT and CDR2 is YYREEE (reference sequence). CDR3 loop: CASSLNLREDYGYTF. Here the CDR3 DNA reads TGTGCCAGCAGCTTAAACCTCAGGGAGGACTATGGCTACACCTTC.

CDR3 residues: CASSLAGAAYEQYF. The CDR3 DNA follows: TGTGCCAGCAGTTTGGCGGGAGCAGCTTACGAGCAGTACTTC. This sequence joins TRBV27 and TRBJ2-7, with 7 bases aligning to TRBD2. V trimming: 3 bases; J trimming: 4 bases; junction bases outside the gene matches: 6. Germline V gives CDR1 MNHEY, CDR2 SMNVEV (reference sequence). CDR3 size: 14 residues.

The V and J genes are TRBV12-1 and TRBJ1-5; TRBD1 is the table's D call, not checked against the DNA. TRBV12-1 is an annotated pseudogene. This CDR3 is built from 16 residues. The CDR3 nucleotides read TGTGCCAGCAGCTTTAGACGACAGGGTAGCAATCAGCCCCAGCATTTT. Its translation: CASSFRRQGSNQPQHF.

The chain is built from TRBV6-5 and TRBJ2-2; 7 bases agree with TRBD2. The V and J ends lost 0 bases and 4 bases, in that order; junction bases with no gene match: 5. CDR3 size: 16 residues. Looked up from germline, CDR1 is MNHEY and CDR2 is SVGAGI. The CDR3 nucleotides read TGTGCCAGCAGTTACTCGGCTAGCGGCCTCACCGGGGAGCTGTTTTTT. This encodes CASSYSASGLTGELFF.

This clone turned up a few times. The chain couples TRBV13 to TRBJ2-2; 8 positions agree with TRBD2. The V gene end was trimmed by 6 bases and the J gene end by 6 bases; junction bases not matched to a gene: 9. From germline, CDR1 is PRHDT and CDR2 FYEKMQ (reference sequence). The CDR3 extends over 15 amino acids. The CDR3 coding sequence is TGTGCCAGCAGGTTGGGGACTAGGTATTCCGGGGAGCTGTTTTTT. This translates into CASRLGTRYSGELFF.

This clone was recorded a few times. J is TRBJ2-2 and V is TRBV30; 7 bases match TRBD1. The CDR3 has 17 amino acids. The germline CDR1 and CDR2 sequences are GTSNPN and SVGIG (reference sequence). V lost 3 bases and J lost 8; bases outside the gene matches: 18. In DNA, the CDR3 is TGTGCCTGGAGAGGGGGCCGACGGGACGGTCATGTAGGGGAGCTGTTTTTT. It specifies CAWRGGRRDGHVGELFF.

The V gene is TRBV5-1, the J gene TRBJ2-3, with TRBD2 as a possible D gene (6 bases). Between the trimmed V and J ends, which lost 3 bases and 4 bases, there was a span of 15 bases. This CDR3 is 15 amino acids long. The germline V gene has CDR1 SGHRS and CDR2 YFSETQ. CDR3 nucleotide sequence: TGCGCCAGCAGCTGGACGGGGGTCTCCCCAGATACGCAGTATTTT. Protein product: CASSWTGVSPDTQYF.

This chain joins TRBV5-6 and TRBJ2-3; no reliable D call. Trimming removed 5 bases at V and 2 bases at J, with 6 bases between. There are 12 residues in the CDR3. Germline values: CDR1 SGHDT, CDR2 YYEEEE. This CDR3 is CASSQSTDTQYF. The CDR3 DNA is TGTGCCAGCAGTCAATCCACAGATACGCAGTATTTT.

This chain links TRBV10-1 with TRBJ2-7, with D perhaps TRBD2 (5 bases). V gave up 2 bases and J gave up 5 bases, with 7 bases separating them. CDR1 WNHNN and CDR2 SYGVQD come from the germline V gene (reference sequence). The CDR3 loop spans 12 amino acids. Here the CDR3 DNA reads TGCGCCAGCAGTGAGACGGGGAACGAGCAGTACTTC. Translation gives CASSETGNEQYF.

The J gene is TRBJ2-5, the V gene TRBV19; maybe TRBD1 (6 bases). V was pared by 10 bases and J by 5 bases, with 14 bases between. CDR1 is LNHDA and CDR2 is SQIVND in the germline V gene (reference sequence). The CDR3 extends over 12 amino acids. In nucleotides, the CDR3 is TGTGCCACAAGACAGGCAGGGGAGACCCAGTACTTC. Its translation is CATRQAGETQYF.

On this clone itself: The junction departs from germline at one end; a sequencing error may be responsible. V is TRBV7-7 and J is TRBJ2-5; D is possibly TRBD1 (5 bases). Germline V gives CDR1 SSHAT, CDR2 FNYEAQ (reference sequence). The CDR3 runs 15 residues. The CDR3 spells CASSLAGPGRETQYF. In DNA, the CDR3 is TGTGCTAGCAGCTTAGCAGGGCCAGGGCGCGAGACCCAGTACTTC.

V usage is TRBV9 and J usage is TRBJ1-3, with D tentatively TRBD1 (6 bases). The germline gives CDR1 SGDLS, CDR2 YYNGEE. The CDR3 sequence is 16 residues long. V lost 2 bases and J 0 bases, leaving 12 bases between the germline ends. CDR3 residues: CASSVRGGDSGNTIYF. CDR3 DNA sequence: TGTGCCAGCAGCGTCCGAGGGGGGGACTCTGGAAACACCATATATTTT.

CDR3 sequence reads: CASSLGPVRDRGTDTQYF. The CDR3 bases are TGTGCCAGCAGCTTAGGTCCCGTCCGGGACAGGGGTACAGATACGCAGTATTTT. The chain recombines TRBV7-6 with TRBJ2-3; 10 bases agree with TRBD1. Germline-derived CDR1 and CDR2 are SGHVS and FNYEAQ. Losses at the gene ends were 1 base for V and 3 bases for J; bases not matched to a gene: 10. The CDR3 consists of 18 residues.

The chain links TRBV6-1 to TRBJ1-5; 7 nucleotides line up with TRBD1. Unmatched junction bases numbered 3, after V lost 5 bases and J lost 5 bases. The CDR3 has 13 amino acids. Germline lookup yields CDR1 MNHNS and CDR2 SASEGT. CDR3 nucleotide sequence: TGTGCCAGCAGTTCCGGACAGGATCAGCCCCAGCATTTT. It encodes CASSSGQDQPQHF.

The chain joins TRBV7-9 to TRBJ1-3; a possible D gene is TRBD1 (5 bases). The CDR3 sequence is 15 residues long. Germline CDR1 SEHNR, CDR2 FQNEAQ (reference sequence). V was trimmed by 0 bases and J by 9 bases, leaving 15 bases between them. The CDR3: CASSLAAGARGTIYF. The CDR3 DNA reads as TGTGCCAGCAGCTTAGCGGCAGGTGCTAGGGGCACCATATATTTT.